These 10 T cell receptor beta chains came from one sample sequenced in a study of blood T cell repertoires in COVID-19. Profiled with immunoSEQ multiplex PCR; TCRdb holds only in-frame clones, not every one. The repertoire includes about 230,000 clones, approximately 84% of them detected once, and around 0.97% sits in the top ten. The sequenced sample consisted of peripheral blood. The source of these receptors is a man aged 35 to 55 with acute or convalescent COVID-19.

Only one count was recorded for this clone. The rearrangement links TRBV19 to TRBJ1-5, with a weak D call TRBD1 (6 bases). The length of the CDR3 is 15 residues. The V gene lost 9 bases and the J gene lost 4 bases, with 19 bases spanning the gap. Germline assignment: CDR1 LNHDA and CDR2 SQIVND (reference sequence). The CDR3 DNA reads TGTGCCAGCACCCAAGTAGGGGGTTGGAATCAGCCCCAGCATTTT. It translates to CASTQVGGWNQPQHF.

This rearrangement joins TRBV7-8 to TRBJ2-7; TRBD1 might be the D (7 bases). Germline loops: CDR1 SGHVS, CDR2 FQNEAQ. Trimming took off 4 bases at V and 1 base at J, with 17 bases between the two ends. This CDR3 contains 16 residues. As DNA, the CDR3 is TGTGCCAGCAGCTCCGTCGGGGGACAGTTATCCTACGAGCAGTACTTC. Translated, it gives CASSSVGGQLSYEQYF.

The chain is built from TRBV30 and TRBJ1-4; D remains ambiguous. The germline gives CDR1 GTSNPN, CDR2 SVGIG (reference sequence). Trimming took off 1 base at V and 11 bases at J, with 14 bases between the two ends. This CDR3 region has 13 residues. DNA for the CDR3: TGTGCCTGGAGTGGAGAGAGCCACGGGAAACTGTTTTTT. Protein: CAWSGESHGKLFF.

This clone was detected a few times. The genes are TRBV5-4 and TRBJ1-1; D is unclear. This CDR3 has 15 residues. Trimming took off 4 bases at V and 1 base at J, with 14 bases between the two ends. Looked up from germline, CDR1 is SGHNT and CDR2 is YYREEE (reference sequence). The CDR3 nucleotides read TGTGCCAGCAGCCCCCGTGGGGAGGGGAACACTGAAGCTTTCTTT. It yields the protein CASSPRGEGNTEAFF. Supplemented by reference TRBV5-4 and TRBJ1-1, the full variable domain reads ETGVTQSPTHLIKTRGQQVTLRCSSQSGHNTVSWYQQALGQGPQFIFQYYREEENGRGNFPPRFSGLQFPNYSSELNVNALELDDSALYLCASSPRGEGNTEAFFGQGTRLTVV.

This clone appeared a single time. The genes are TRBV5-4 and TRBJ1-2; TRBD1 might be the D (5 bases). CDR1 SGHNT and CDR2 YYREEE come from the germline V gene (reference sequence). This CDR3 contains 14 residues. The V and J ends lost 4 bases and 4 bases respectively, with 14 bases between them. The chain's CDR3 is CASSPLQGTYGYTF. CDR3 DNA: TGTGCCAGCAGCCCCCTCCAGGGAACCTATGGCTACACCTTC.

The V and J genes are TRBV18 and TRBJ1-5, with D tentatively TRBD1 (6 bases). This CDR3 spans 15 amino acids. Trimming took 2 bases from V and 8 from J, leaving 16 bases between them. Germline V CDR1 and CDR2: KGHSH, LQKENI. The CDR3 DNA reads TGTGCCAGCTCACCAGACGGCGGGGGCAAGGAGCCCCAGCATTTT. The encoded protein is CASSPDGGGKEPQHF.

This chain uses TRBV10-1 with TRBJ2-6; 9 nucleotides agree with TRBD1. The length of the CDR3 is 19 residues. Germline CDR1 is WNHNN and CDR2 is SYGVQD (reference sequence). V lost 6 bases to trimming and J lost 2 bases; unmatched junction nucleotides: 14. The CDR3 sequence: CASRRDRVGLFPGANVLTF. CDR3 bases: TGCGCCAGCAGGAGGGACAGGGTAGGGCTGTTCCCTGGGGCCAACGTCCTGACTTTC.

The genes are TRBV18 and TRBJ2-5; D not certain. Germline V gives CDR1 KGHSH, CDR2 LQKENI. The CDR3 is 13 amino acids. Trimming pared 3 bases from V and 8 bases from J, leaving 13 bases between. Here the CDR3 DNA reads TGTGCCAGCTCACCTAATGCAAGAGATACCCAGTACTTC. Its translation is CASSPNARDTQYF.

The J gene is TRBJ1-1, the V gene TRBV9, with D perhaps matching TRBD1 (6 bases). Germline V gene lookup returns CDR1 SGDLS and CDR2 YYNGEE. The ends were cut back, 4 bases at V and 10 bases at J, with 23 bases in the middle. The CDR3 has 15 residues. The DNA for the CDR3 is TGTGCCAGCAGCCCTTGGGACACAGGGAGATGGGGAGCTTTCTTT. It yields the protein CASSPWDTGRWGAFF.

The chain couples TRBV27 to TRBJ1-6, with D possibly being TRBD1 (5 bases). This CDR3 spans 14 amino acids. Germline V lookup: CDR1 MNHEY, CDR2 SMNVEV (reference sequence). Deletions cut 3 bases from V and 9 bases from J, with 12 bases between. For the CDR3, the DNA is TGTGCCAGCAGTTTCTGGCAGGGAAGTTCACCCCTCCACTTT. As protein: CASSFWQGSSPLHF.